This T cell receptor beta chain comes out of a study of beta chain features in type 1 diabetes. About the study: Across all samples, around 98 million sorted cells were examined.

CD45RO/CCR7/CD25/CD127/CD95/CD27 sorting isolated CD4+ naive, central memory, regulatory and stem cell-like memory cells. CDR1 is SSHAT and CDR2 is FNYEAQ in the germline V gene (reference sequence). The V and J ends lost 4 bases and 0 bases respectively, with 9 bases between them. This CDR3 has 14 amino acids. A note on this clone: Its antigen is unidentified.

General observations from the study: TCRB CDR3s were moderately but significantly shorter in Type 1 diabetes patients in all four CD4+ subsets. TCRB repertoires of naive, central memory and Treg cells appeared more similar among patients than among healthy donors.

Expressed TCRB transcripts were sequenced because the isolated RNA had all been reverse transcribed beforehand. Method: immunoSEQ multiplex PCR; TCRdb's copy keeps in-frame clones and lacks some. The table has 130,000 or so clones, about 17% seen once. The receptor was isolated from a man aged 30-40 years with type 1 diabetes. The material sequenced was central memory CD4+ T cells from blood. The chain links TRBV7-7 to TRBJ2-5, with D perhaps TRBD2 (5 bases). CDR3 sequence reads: CASSSRADQETQYF. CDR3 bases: TGTGCCAGCAGCTCGCGGGCGGACCAAGAGACCCAGTACTTC.